This T cell receptor beta chain appears in the sequencing data of a study of T cell changes during pregnancy in multiple sclerosis. This clone was recorded only once. Sequencing was performed with immunoSEQ multiplex PCR; in TCRdb, only in-frame clones are kept and a portion is missing. The data contain some 110,000 clones, about 90% of them seen just once; the ten biggest clones take up 1.5%. Germline V CDR1 and CDR2: MNHEY, SVGAGI. V was pared by 8 bases and J by 1 base, with 12 bases between. This CDR3 has 13 residues. The chain is built from TRBV6-5 and TRBJ2-7, with D possibly being TRBD2 (5 bases). This TCR derives from a female donor with multiple sclerosis, enrolled in a pregnancy study. The source material was peripheral blood, sampled in the third trimester of pregnancy. This CDR3 reads CASGRTYSYEQYF. The CDR3 nucleotides read TGTGCCAGCGGCAGGACTTATTCCTACGAGCAGTACTTC.